Listed below are T cell receptor beta chains from one sample, sequenced in a study of blood T cell repertoires in COVID-19. Generated by immunoSEQ multiplex PCR, the TCRdb table keeps only in-frame clones and is missing some. The sample lists some 100,000 clones; around 80% were seen once. The sequenced material came from peripheral blood. These receptors all stem from a man aged 50 to 59 with active or convalescent COVID-19. CDR3s include the opening cysteine and the closing phenylalanine or tryptophan. A D gene is named only where the DNA matches it firmly. Clone sizes are given selectively: once, few, many, or a class where the clone is expanded.

TGTGCCAGTAGTATATCGAGAGACAGTTACAATGAGCAGTTCTTC	CASSISRDSYNEQFF	.	TRBV19	TRBJ2-1	.
TGTGCCAGCAGCGAAGCCGGGACAGGGGCCGGAACTGGAAACACCATATATTTT	CASSEAGTGAGTGNTIYF	TRBD1	TRBV9	TRBJ1-3	.
TGTGCCATCACCAAGGGGGGGCTAGATTCCTACGAGCAGTACTTC	CAITKGGLDSYEQYF	.	TRBV10-3	TRBJ2-7	.
TGTGCCAGCAGCTCGGGACTAGCCCAGCAGTACTTC	CASSSGLAQQYF	TRBD2	TRBV7-2	TRBJ2-7	few
TGCGCCAGCAGCCAAGGGGAGGACAGGGTGGATTCACCCCTCCACTTT	CASSQGEDRVDSPLHF	TRBD1	TRBV4-1	TRBJ1-6	.
TGTGCCAGTAGTATAGAGCAGGGAATCACAGATACGCAGTATTTT	CASSIEQGITDTQYF	.	TRBV19	TRBJ2-3	.
TGTGCCAGCAGCTCCAGGATTATGAACACTGAAGCTTTCTTT	CASSSRIMNTEAFF	.	TRBV11-2	TRBJ1-1	.
TGTGCCAGCAGCTTAGATCAGGTGAACACCGGGGAGCTGTTTTTT	CASSLDQVNTGELFF	.	TRBV7-2	TRBJ2-2	.
TGTGCCAGCATTAAAGGGGGGAACACTGAAGCTTTCTTT	CASIKGGNTEAFF	.	TRBV12-3/TRBV12-4	TRBJ1-1	.
TGTGCCAGCAGCTCGGACAGCTATGGCTACACCTTC	CASSSDSYGYTF	.	TRBV5-4	TRBJ1-2	.
TGCGCCAGCAGCCAAGATAGAGGGAGTTCCCAGCATTTT	CASSQDRGSSQHF	.	TRBV4-3	TRBJ1-5	.
TGTGCCAGCAGCTCCGGAGGGACGGAAAAACTGTTTTTT	CASSSGGTEKLFF	.	TRBV28	TRBJ1-4	.
TGTGCCAGCAGGCCCGGTCTGAACACTGAAGCTTTCTTT	CASRPGLNTEAFF	.	TRBV12-3/TRBV12-4	TRBJ1-1	once
TGTGCCAGTAGTATAGATTTGAACAGCCTACTTTGGGCCAATCAGCCCCAGCATTTT	CASSIDLNSLLWANQPQHF	.	TRBV19	TRBJ1-5	.
TGTGCCAGCAGCCCCTCAGGGGGCTTTCAGCCCCAGCATTTT	CASSPSGGFQPQHF	TRBD1	TRBV3-1/TRBV3-2	TRBJ1-5	.
TGTGCCAGCACCGGACCGGGACAGGGGGCCGGGGAGCTGTTTTTT	CASTGPGQGAGELFF	TRBD1	TRBV28	TRBJ2-2	many
TGTGCCAGCAGCCGGAGCTCCTACGAGCAGTACTTC	CASSRSSYEQYF	.	TRBV7-2	TRBJ2-7	.